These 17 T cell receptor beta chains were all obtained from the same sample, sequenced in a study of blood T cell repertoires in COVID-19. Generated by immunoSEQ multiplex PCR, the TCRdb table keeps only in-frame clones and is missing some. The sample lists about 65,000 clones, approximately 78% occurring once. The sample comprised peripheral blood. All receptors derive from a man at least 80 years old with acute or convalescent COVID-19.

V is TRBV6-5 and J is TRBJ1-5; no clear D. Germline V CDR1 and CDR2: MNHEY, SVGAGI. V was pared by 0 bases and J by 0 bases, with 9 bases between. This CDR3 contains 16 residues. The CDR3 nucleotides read TGTGCCAGCAGTTACTCCACAGACTATAGCAATCAGCCCCAGCATTTT. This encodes CASSYSTDYSNQPQHF.

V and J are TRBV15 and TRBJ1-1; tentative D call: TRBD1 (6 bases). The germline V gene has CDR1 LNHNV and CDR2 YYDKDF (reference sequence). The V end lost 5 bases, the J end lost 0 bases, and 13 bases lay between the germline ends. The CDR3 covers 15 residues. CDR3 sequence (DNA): TGTGCCACCAGCGGAAGACAGGACCTGAACACTGAAGCTTTCTTT. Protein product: CATSGRQDLNTEAFF.

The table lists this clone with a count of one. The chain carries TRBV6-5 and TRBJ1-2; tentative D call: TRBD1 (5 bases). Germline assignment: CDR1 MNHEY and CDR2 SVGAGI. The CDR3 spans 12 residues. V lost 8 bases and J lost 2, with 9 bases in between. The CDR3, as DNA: TGTGCCAGCGGACGGGGGAACTATGGCTACACCTTC. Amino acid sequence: CASGRGNYGYTF.

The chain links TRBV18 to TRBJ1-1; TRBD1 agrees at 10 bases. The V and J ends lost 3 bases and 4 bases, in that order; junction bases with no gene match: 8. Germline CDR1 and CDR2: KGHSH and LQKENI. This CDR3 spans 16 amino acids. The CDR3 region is CASSPQPTGGGTEAFF. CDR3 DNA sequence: TGTGCCAGCTCACCCCAGCCGACAGGGGGCGGCACTGAAGCTTTCTTT.

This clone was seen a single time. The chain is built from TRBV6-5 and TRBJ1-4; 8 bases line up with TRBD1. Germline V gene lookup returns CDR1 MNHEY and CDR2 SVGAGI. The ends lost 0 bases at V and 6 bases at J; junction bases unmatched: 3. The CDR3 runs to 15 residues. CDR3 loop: CASSYSWDRHEKLFF. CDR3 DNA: TGTGCCAGCAGTTACTCTTGGGACAGGCATGAAAAACTGTTTTTT.

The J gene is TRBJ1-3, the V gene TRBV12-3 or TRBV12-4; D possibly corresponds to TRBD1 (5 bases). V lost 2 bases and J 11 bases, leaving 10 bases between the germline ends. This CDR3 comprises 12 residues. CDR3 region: CASSLRQPPIYF. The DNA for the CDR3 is TGTGCCAGCAGTTTACGACAGCCGCCCATATATTTT.

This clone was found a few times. CDR3 protein: CASSLQPGTSEAFF. The CDR3 DNA follows: TGTGCCAGCAGCTTGCAACCTGGGACAAGTGAAGCTTTCTTT. The chain couples TRBV11-2 to TRBJ1-1, with TRBD1 as a possible D gene (6 bases). The CDR3 extends over 14 amino acids. Germline V lookup: CDR1 SGHAT, CDR2 FQNNGV. The germline V and J ends were trimmed by 3 bases and 7 bases, with 15 bases remaining between them.

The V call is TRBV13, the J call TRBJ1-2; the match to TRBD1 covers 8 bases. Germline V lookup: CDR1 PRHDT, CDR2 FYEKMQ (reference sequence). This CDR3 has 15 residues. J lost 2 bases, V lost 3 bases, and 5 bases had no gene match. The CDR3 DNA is TGTGCCAGCAGCTTTGAGACAGGGGAGAACTATGGCTACACCTTC. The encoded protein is CASSFETGENYGYTF. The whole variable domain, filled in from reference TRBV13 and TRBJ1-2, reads AAGVIQSPRHLIKEKRETATLKCYPIPRHDTVYWYQQGPGQDPQFLISFYEKMQSDKGSIPDRFSAQQFSDYHSELNMSSLELGDSALYFCASSFETGENYGYTFGSGTRLTVV.

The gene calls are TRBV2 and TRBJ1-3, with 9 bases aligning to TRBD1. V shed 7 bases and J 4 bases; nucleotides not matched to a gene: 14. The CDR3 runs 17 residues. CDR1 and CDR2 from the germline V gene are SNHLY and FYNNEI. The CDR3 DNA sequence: TGTGCCAGCATGCGAGGTTTGGGGACAGGGAACGGAAACACCATATATTTT. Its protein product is CASMRGLGTGNGNTIYF.

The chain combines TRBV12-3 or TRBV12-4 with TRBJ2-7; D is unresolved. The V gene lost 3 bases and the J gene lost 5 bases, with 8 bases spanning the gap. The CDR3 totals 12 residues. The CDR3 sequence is CASSFQSDEQYF. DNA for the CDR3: TGTGCCAGCAGTTTTCAGAGCGACGAGCAGTACTTC.

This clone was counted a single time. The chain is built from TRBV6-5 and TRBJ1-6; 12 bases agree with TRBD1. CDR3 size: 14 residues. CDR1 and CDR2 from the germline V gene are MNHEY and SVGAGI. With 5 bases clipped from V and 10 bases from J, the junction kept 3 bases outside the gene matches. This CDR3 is CASSRDRGQSPLHF. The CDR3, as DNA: TGTGCCAGCAGTCGGGACAGGGGGCAGTCACCCCTCCACTTT.

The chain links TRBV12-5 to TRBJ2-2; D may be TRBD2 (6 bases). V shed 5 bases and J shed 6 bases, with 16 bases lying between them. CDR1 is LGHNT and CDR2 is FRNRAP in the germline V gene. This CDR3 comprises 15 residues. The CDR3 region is CASGPPGLGAGELFF. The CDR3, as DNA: TGTGCTAGTGGTCCACCGGGACTCGGGGCCGGGGAGCTGTTTTTT.

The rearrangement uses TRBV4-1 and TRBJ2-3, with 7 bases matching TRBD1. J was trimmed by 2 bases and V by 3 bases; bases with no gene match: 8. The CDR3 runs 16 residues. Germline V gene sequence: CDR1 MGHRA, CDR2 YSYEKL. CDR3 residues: CASSQTTGVDTDTQYF. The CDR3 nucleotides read TGCGCCAGCAGCCAGACCACAGGGGTCGACACAGATACGCAGTATTTT.

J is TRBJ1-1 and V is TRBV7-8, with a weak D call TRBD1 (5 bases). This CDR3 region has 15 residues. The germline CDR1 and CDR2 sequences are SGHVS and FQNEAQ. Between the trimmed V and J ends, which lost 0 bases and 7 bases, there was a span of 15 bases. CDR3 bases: TGTGCCAGCAGCTTAGCGCTGGAGGGGCCCTATGAAGCTTTCTTT. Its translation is CASSLALEGPYEAFF.

In DNA form, the CDR3 reads TGTGCCAGCATTACGGAGATAAGGGGTAAAGCTTTCTTT. Translated, it gives CASITEIRGKAFF. The rearrangement joins TRBV12-3 or TRBV12-4 to TRBJ1-1; perhaps TRBD1 as D (5 bases). The CDR3 totals 13 residues. The V end lost 7 bases, the J end lost 9 bases, and 18 bases lay between the germline ends.

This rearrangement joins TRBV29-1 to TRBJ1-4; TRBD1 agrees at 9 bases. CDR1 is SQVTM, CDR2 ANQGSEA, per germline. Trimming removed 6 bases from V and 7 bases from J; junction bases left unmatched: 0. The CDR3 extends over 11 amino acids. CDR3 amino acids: CSVGQGEKLFF. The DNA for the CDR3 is TGCAGCGTGGGACAGGGTGAAAAACTGTTTTTT.

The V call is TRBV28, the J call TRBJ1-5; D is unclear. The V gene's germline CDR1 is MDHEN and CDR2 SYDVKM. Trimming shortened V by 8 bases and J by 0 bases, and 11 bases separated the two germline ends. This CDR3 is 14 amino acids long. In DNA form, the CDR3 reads TGTGCCAGCTCCACCCCCAGTAGCAATCAGCCCCAGCATTTT. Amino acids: CASSTPSSNQPQHF. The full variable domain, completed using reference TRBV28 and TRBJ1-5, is DVKVTQSSRYLVKRTGEKVFLECVQDMDHENMFWYRQDPGLGLRLIYFSYDVKMKEKGDIPEGYSVSREKKERFSLILESASTNQTSMYLCASSTPSSNQPQHFGDGTRLSIL.